A selection of T cell receptor beta chains follows, all from one sample in a study of cytomegalovirus exposure and HLA in healthy donors. TCRdb's copy holds only in-frame clones and misses some; the assay was immunoSEQ multiplex PCR. The table records some 65,000 clones, around 73% of them present only once. Sequencing was performed on PBMCs. Receptor source: a girl aged 10 to 17 in good health and CMV-seropositive. Each CDR3 is given with its conserved first and last residue. A D gene is named only where the DNA matches it firmly. Clone size is stated in some rows and not others, as once, few, many or a class when expanded.

CASSLSGETQYF TGCGCCAGCAGCCTATCTGGAGAGACCCAGTACTTC TRBJ2-5 once TRBV5-1 -
CASSLELVGTEAFF TGCGCCAGCAGCTTGGAGTTGGTCGGCACTGAAGCTTTCTTT TRBJ1-1 - TRBV5-1 -
CASSYRRPEAFF TGTGCCAGCAGTTACCGGCGGCCTGAAGCTTTCTTT TRBJ1-1 few TRBV6-7 -
CASSYDRAGNQPQHF TGTGCCAGCAGCTATGACAGGGCGGGCAATCAGCCCCAGCATTTT TRBJ1-5 - TRBV7-2 TRBD1
CASSELPGTEDEKLFF TGCGCCAGCAGCGAACTTCCCGGGACAGAGGATGAAAAACTGTTTTTT TRBJ1-4 few TRBV4-3 TRBD1
CASSNLWTGAYEQYF TGTGCCAGCAGCAACCTCTGGACAGGAGCCTACGAGCAGTACTTC TRBJ2-7 - TRBV5-5 TRBD1
CASSEQSSQPYEQYF TGTGCCAGCAGTGAACAGTCATCTCAACCCTACGAGCAGTACTTC TRBJ2-7 - TRBV2 -
CASKTSTTGELFF TGTGCCAGCAAGACTAGTACCACCGGGGAGCTGTTTTTT TRBJ2-2 - TRBV6-6 -
CAWSGAGREYEQYF TGTGCCTGGAGTGGCGCGGGTAGGGAATACGAGCAGTACTTC TRBJ2-7 - TRBV30 -
CASSLGAGGGNPSYEQYF TGTGCCAGCAGCTTGGGGGCGGGAGGGGGAAATCCCTCCTACGAGCAGTACTTC TRBJ2-7 once TRBV5-6 TRBD2
CASRGGAGVGYEQFF TGTGCCAGCAGAGGTGGAGCGGGGGTTGGGTATGAGCAGTTCTTC TRBJ2-1 - TRBV2 TRBD2
CASSKWNRGTEAFF TGTGCCAGTAGTAAGTGGAACAGGGGTACTGAAGCTTTCTTT TRBJ1-1 few TRBV19 TRBD1
CASSITGTGVGYGYTF TGTGCCAGCAGTATCACCGGGACAGGCGTAGGGTATGGCTACACCTTC TRBJ1-2 - TRBV28 TRBD1
CASSELGTTSYNEQFF TGCGCCAGCAGTGAGTTGGGGACTACCTCCTACAATGAGCAGTTCTTC TRBJ2-1 - TRBV10-1 TRBD2
CASSGTLGTYEQYF TGTGCCAGCTCAGGGACACTTGGAACCTACGAGCAGTACTTC TRBJ2-7 - TRBV18 -
CATSRVGGVGQFF TGTGCCACCAGCAGAGTAGGGGGTGTTGGGCAGTTCTTC TRBJ2-1 - TRBV15 -
CASSARGFEQYF TGTGCCAGCAGTGCACGCGGGTTCGAGCAGTACTTC TRBJ2-7 few TRBV6-1 -
CASSSRTGGFREQYF TGTGCCAGCAGCTCAAGGACAGGGGGCTTCCGCGAGCAGTACTTC TRBJ2-7 few TRBV9 TRBD1
CASSQDRGGGYTF TGTGCCAGCTCACAAGACAGGGGAGGAGGCTACACCTTC TRBJ1-2 - TRBV18 TRBD1
CAWSARPRQGARGYTF TGTGCCTGGAGCGCTCGCCCGAGACAGGGGGCGCGAGGCTACACCTTC TRBJ1-2 - TRBV30 TRBD1
CASSLIGAAPDAFF TGTGCCAGCAGCTTAATAGGGGCAGCGCCCGACGCTTTCTTT TRBJ1-1 - TRBV7-2 -
CASGLAGPQHF TGTGCCAGCGGGCTGGCGGGGCCCCAGCATTTT TRBJ1-5 - TRBV6-1 -
CASSIGQGGEQYF TGTGCCAGTAGTATAGGGCAGGGCGGCGAGCAGTACTTC TRBJ2-7 - TRBV19 -